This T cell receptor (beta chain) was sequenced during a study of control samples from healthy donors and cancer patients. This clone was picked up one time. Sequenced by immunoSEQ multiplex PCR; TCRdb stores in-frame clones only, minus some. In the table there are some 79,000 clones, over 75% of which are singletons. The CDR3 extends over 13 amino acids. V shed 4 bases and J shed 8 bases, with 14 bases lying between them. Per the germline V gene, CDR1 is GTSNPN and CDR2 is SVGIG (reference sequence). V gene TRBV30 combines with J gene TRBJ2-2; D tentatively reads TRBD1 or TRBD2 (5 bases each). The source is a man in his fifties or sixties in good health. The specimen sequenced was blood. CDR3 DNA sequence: TGTGCCTGGAAAGGGGACCCCGCGGGGGAGCTGTTTTTT. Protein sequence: CAWKGDPAGELFF.